Detailed here is one T cell receptor (beta chain). Its antigen is unknown. The entry originates in a study of T-cell memory formation after mild COVID-19. TCRdb reanalysed the 5' RACE reads using MiXCR and keeps one entry per CDR3 protein. The sample lists over 300,000 distinct CDR3 sequences, 20% to 25% seen once, with roughly 23% in the top ten. CDR1 is SGHTA and CDR2 is FQGNSA in the germline V gene. The CDR3 is made up of 15 amino acids. V was trimmed by 4 bases and J by 5 bases, leaving 17 bases between them. Findings of the study overall: Whether second-wave clones peaking at day 37 were SARS-CoV-2 specific went unconfirmed.

The V and J genes are TRBV7-2 and TRBJ1-2; no reliable D call. This clonotype was sampled from a young man who had mild COVID-19 (a few samples of this study predate the infection). Cell type and time point are not known. The specimen was PBMCs or a T cell subset sorted from them (not recorded which). CDR3 sequence reads: CASSWKHAAGYGYTF. CDR3 nucleotide sequence: TGTGCCAGCAGCTGGAAACACGCCGCGGGGTATGGCTACACCTTC.